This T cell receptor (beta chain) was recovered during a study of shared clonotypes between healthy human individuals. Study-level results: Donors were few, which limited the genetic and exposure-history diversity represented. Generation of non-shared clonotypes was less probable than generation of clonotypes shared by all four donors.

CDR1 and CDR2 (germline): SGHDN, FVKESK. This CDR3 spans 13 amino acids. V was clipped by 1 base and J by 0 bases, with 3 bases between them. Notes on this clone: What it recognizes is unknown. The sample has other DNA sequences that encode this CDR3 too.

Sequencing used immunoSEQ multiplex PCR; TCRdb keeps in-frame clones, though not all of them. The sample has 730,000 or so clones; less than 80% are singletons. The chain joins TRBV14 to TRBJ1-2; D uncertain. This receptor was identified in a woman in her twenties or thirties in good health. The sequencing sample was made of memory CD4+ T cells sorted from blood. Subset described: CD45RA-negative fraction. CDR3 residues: CASSQGTNYGYTF. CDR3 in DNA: TGTGCCAGCAGCCAAGGCACTAACTATGGCTACACCTTC.